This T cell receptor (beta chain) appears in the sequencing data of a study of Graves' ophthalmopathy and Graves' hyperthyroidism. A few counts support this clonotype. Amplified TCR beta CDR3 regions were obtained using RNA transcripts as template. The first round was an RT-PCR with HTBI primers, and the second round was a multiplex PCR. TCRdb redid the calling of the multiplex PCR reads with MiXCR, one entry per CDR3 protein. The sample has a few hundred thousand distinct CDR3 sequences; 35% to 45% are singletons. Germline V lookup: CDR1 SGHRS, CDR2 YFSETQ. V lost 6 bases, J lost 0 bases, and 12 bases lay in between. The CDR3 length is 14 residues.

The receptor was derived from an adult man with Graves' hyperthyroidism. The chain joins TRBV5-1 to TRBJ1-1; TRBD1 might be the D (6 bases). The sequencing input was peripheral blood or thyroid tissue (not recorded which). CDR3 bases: TGCGCCAGCAACTTCGGACAGCTGAACACTGAAGCTTTCTTT. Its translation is CASNFGQLNTEAFF.